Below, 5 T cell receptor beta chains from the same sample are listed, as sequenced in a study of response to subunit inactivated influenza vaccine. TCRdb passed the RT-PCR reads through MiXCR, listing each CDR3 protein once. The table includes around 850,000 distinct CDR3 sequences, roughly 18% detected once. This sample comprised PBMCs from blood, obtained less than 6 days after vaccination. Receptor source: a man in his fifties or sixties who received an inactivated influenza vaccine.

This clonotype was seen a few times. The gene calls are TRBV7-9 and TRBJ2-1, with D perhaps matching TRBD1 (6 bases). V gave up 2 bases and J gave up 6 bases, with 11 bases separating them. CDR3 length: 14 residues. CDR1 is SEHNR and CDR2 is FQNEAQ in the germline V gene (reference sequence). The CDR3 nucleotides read TGTGCCAGCAGCTTATCTTTAGGGGGCAATGAGCAGTTCTTC. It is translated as CASSLSLGGNEQFF.

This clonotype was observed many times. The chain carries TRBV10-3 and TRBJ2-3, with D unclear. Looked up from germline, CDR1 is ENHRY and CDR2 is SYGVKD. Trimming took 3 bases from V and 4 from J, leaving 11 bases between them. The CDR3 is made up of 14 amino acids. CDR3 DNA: TGTGCCATCAGTGACCGCCCAGCCCCAGATACGCAGTATTTT. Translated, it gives CAISDRPAPDTQYF.

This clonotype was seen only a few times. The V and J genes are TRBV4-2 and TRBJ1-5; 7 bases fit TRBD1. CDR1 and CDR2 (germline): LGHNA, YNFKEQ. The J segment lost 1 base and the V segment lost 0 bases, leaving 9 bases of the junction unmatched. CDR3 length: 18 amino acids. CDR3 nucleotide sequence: TGTGCCAGCAGCCAAGATGGGGGGACAGTGTACAGCAATCAGCCCCAGCATTTT. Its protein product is CASSQDGGTVYSNQPQHF.

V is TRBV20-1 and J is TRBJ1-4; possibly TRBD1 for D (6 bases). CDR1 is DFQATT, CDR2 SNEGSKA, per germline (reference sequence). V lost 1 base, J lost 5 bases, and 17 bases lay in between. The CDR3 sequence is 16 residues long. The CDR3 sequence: CSARGIGGAENEKLFF. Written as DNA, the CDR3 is TGCAGTGCTAGAGGGATAGGGGGGGCTGAAAATGAAAAACTGTTTTTT.

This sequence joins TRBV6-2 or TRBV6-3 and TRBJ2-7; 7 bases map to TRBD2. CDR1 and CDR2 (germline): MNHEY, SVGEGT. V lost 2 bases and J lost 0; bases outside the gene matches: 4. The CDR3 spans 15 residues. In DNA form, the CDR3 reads TGTGCCAGCAGTTACGTGCGGGGGATCTCCTACGAGCAGTACTTC. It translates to CASSYVRGISYEQYF.